This T cell receptor (beta chain) was captured in a study of graft-versus-host responses after intestinal transplantation. Findings and caveats of the study: In recipient marrow, GvH clones were found, and some appeared first in ileum or blood.

Comments on this clone: Its cognate antigen is unknown.

The CDR3 consists of 15 residues. In germline, CDR1 is KGHSH, CDR2 LQKENI. Lymphocytes from graft epithelium and lamina propria were isolated. Some clones are missing from TCRdb's copy, which holds only in-frame ones; the method was immunoSEQ multiplex PCR. The data show about 18,000 clones, around 82% seen once. The TCR was taken from a human patient who received an intestinal transplant, so some T cells may come from the graft donor. The rearrangement links TRBV18 to TRBJ2-5, with TRBD2 matching 13 bases. The closer fit of TRBJ2-7 to the DNA end suggests the J call may be wrong. The sequencing here drew on ileum tissue, taken 17 days after transplant. The CDR3 DNA follows: TGTGCCAGCTCAAGGACTAGCGGGAGCGAAAACGAGCAGTACTTC. This gives the protein CASSRTSGSENEQYF.